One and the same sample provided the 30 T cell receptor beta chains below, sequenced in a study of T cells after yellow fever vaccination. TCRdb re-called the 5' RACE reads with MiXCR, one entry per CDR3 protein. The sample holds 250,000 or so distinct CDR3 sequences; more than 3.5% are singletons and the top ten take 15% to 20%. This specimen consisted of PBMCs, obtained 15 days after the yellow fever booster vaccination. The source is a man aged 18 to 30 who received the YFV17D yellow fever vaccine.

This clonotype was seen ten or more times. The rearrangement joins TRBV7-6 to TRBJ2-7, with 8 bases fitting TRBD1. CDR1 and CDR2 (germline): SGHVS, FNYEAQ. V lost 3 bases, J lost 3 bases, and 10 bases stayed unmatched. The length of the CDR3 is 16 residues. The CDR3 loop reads CASSLARGQENYEQYF. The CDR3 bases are TGTGCCAGCAGCTTGGCCAGGGGACAGGAGAACTACGAGCAGTACTTC.

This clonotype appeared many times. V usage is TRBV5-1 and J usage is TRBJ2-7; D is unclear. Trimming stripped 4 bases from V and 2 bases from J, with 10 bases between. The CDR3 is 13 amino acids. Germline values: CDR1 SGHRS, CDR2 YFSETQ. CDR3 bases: TGCGCCAGCAGCGTTACTGAAACCTACGAGCAGTACTTC. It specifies CASSVTETYEQYF. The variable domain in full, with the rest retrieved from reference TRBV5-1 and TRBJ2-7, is KAGVTQTPRYLIKTRGQQVTLSCSPISGHRSVSWYQQTPGQGLQFLFEYFSETQRNKGNFPGRFSGRQFSNSRSEMNVSTLELGDSALYLCASSVTETYEQYFGPGTRLTVT.

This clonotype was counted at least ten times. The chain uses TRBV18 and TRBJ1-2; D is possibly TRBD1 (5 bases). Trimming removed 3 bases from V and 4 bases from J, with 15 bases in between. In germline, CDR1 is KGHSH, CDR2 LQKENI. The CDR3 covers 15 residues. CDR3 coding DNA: TGTGCCAGCTCACCCATGATGACAGCTTCCTATGGCTACACCTTC. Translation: CASSPMMTASYGYTF.

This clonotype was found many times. This CDR3 reads CASSIGRPGAGELFF. The DNA of the CDR3 is TGTGCCAGCAGCATCGGACGGCCGGGGGCCGGGGAGCTGTTTTTT. The genes are TRBV7-6 and TRBJ2-2, with a tentative D call TRBD2 (6 bases). There are 15 residues in the CDR3. Germline assignment: CDR1 SGHVS and CDR2 FNYEAQ. V was shortened by 5 bases and J by 6 bases, with 16 bases between the two germline ends.

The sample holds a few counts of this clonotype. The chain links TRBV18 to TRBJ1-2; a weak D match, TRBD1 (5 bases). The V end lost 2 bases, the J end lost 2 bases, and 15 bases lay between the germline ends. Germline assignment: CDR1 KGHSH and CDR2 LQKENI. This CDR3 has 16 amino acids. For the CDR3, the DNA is TGTGCCAGCTCACCAAGGCAGGGACTGGTAAACTATGGCTACACCTTC. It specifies CASSPRQGLVNYGYTF.

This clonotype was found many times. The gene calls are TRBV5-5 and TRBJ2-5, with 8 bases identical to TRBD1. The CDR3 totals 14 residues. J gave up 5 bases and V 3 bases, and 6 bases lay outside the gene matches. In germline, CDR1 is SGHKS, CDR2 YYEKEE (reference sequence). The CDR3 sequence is CASSWTGLRETQYF. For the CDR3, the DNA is TGTGCCAGCAGCTGGACAGGGTTGAGGGAGACCCAGTACTTC.

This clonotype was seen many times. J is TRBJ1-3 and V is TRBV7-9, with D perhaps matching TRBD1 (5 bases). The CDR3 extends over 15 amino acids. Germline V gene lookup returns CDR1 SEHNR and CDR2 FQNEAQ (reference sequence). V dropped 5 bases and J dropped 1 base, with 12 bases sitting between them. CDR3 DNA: TGTGCCAGCAGCCTCGCAGGGTTTTCTGGAAACACCATATATTTT. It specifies CASSLAGFSGNTIYF.

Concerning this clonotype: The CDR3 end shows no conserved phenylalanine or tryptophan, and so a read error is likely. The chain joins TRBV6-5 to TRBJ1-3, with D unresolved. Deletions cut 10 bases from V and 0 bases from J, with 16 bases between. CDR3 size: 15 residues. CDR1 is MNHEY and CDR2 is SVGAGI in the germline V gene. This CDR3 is CATARNHPSGNTIYS. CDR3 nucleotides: TGTGCCACGGCCAGGAATCACCCCTCTGGAAACACCATATATTCT.

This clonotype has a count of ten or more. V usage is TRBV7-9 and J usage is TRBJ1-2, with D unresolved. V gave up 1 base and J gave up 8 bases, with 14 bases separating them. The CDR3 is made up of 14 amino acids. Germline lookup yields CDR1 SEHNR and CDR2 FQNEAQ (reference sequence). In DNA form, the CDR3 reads TGTGCCAGCAGCTTAGGAGCCCAGTTGAGCGGCTACACCTTC. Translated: CASSLGAQLSGYTF. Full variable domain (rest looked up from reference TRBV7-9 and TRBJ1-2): DTGVSQNPRHKITKRGQNVTFRCDPISEHNRLYWYRQTLGQGPEFLTYFQNEAQLEKSRLLSDRFSAERPKGSFSTLEIQRTEQGDSAMYLCASSLGAQLSGYTFGSGTRLTVV.

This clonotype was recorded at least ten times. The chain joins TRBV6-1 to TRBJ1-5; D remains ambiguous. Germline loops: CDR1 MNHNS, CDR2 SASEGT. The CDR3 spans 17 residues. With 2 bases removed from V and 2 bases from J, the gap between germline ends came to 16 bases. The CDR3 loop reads CASSETVPGWRNQPQHF. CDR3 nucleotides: TGTGCCAGCAGTGAAACGGTGCCGGGTTGGCGCAATCAGCCCCAGCATTTT.

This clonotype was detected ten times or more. CDR3 protein: CAHGLDEQFF. CDR3 coding DNA: TGTGCCCACGGGCTCGATGAGCAGTTCTTC. V usage is TRBV7-9 and J usage is TRBJ2-1; D is undetermined. Trimming pared 11 bases from V and 8 bases from J, leaving 10 bases between. Germline V lookup: CDR1 SEHNR, CDR2 FQNEAQ (reference sequence). This CDR3 has 10 residues.

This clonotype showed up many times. CDR3 amino acids: CASSLAQPGEGHEQYF. The CDR3 coding sequence is TGTGCCAGCAGTTTAGCGCAGCCAGGGGAGGGCCACGAGCAGTACTTC. The V gene is TRBV12-3 or TRBV12-4, the J gene TRBJ2-7; TRBD2 is a possible D gene (7 bases). The CDR3 totals 16 residues. Trimming removed 0 bases at V and 5 bases at J, with 17 bases between.

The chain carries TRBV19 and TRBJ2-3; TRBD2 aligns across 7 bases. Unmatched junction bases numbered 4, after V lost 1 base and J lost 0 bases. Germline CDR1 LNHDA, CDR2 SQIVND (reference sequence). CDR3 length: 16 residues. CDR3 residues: CASSIALAGSTDTQYF. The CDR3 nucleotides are TGTGCCAGTAGTATAGCGTTAGCGGGCAGCACAGATACGCAGTATTTT.

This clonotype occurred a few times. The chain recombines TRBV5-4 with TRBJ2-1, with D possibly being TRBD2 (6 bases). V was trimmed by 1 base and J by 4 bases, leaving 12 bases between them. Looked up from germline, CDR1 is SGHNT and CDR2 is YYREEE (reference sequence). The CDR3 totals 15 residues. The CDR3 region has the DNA TGTGCCAGCAGCTTGTTTGCGGGGCGTTACAATGAGCAGTTCTTC. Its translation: CASSLFAGRYNEQFF.

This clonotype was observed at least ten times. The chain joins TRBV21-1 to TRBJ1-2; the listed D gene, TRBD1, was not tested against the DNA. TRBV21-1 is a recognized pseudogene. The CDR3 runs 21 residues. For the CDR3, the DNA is TGTGCCAGCAGGCAACCCAGGGGGCGGGTCAGCCGCCGTTCAGCTAACTATGGCTACACCTTC. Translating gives CASRQPRGRVSRRSANYGYTF.

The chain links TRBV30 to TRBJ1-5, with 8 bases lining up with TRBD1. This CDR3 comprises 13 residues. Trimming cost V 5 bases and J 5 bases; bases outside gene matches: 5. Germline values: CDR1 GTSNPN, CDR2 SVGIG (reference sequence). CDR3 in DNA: TGTGCCTGGGGACAGGGCTCGGATCAGCCCCAGCATTTT. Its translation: CAWGQGSDQPQHF.

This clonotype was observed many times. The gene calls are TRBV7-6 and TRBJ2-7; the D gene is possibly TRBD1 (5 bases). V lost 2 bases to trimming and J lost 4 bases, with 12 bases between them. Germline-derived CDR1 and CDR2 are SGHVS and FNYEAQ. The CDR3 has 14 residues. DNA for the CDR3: TGTGCCAGCAGCTTAAAGGAGACAGAGTACGAGCAGTACTTC. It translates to CASSLKETEYEQYF.

The CDR3: CASSPAGQGATGELFF. The CDR3 region has the DNA TGTGCCAGCAGCCCAGCGGGACAGGGGGCCACCGGGGAGCTGTTTTTT. The V and J genes are TRBV13 and TRBJ2-2; TRBD1 matches at 12 bases. CDR1 and CDR2 (germline): PRHDT, FYEKMQ (reference sequence). V dropped 5 bases and J dropped 4; count of bases not matched to a gene: 5. The CDR3 sequence is 16 residues long.

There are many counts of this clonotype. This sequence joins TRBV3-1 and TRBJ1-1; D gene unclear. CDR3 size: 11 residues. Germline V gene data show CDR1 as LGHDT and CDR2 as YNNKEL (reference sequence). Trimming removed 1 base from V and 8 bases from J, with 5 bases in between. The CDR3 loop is CASSQVGEAFF. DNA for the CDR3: TGTGCCAGCAGCCAAGTCGGGGAAGCTTTCTTT.

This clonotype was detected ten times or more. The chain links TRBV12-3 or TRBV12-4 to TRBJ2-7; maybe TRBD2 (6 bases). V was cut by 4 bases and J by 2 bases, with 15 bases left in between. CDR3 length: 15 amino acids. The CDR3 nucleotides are TGTGCCAGCAGTTCAACCGGGACTTACACCTACGAGCAGTACTTC. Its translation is CASSSTGTYTYEQYF.

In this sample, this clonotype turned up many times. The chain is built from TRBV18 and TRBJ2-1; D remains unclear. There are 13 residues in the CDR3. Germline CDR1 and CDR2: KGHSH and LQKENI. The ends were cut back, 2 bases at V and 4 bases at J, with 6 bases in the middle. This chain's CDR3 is CASSPIQYNEQFF. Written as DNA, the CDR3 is TGTGCCAGCTCACCAATCCAGTACAATGAGCAGTTCTTC.

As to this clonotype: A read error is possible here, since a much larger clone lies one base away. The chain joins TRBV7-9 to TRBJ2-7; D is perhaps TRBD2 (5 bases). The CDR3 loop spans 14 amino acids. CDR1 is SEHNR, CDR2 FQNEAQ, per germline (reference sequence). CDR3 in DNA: TGTGGCAGCAGCTTAGTGGCGATGACTAACGAGCAGTACTTC. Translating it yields CGSSLVAMTNEQYF.

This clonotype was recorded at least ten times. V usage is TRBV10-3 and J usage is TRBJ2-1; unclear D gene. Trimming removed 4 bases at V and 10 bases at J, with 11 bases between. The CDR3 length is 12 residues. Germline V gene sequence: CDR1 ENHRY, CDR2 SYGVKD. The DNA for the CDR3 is TGTGCCATCAGTGGGCCTGGGAAAGAGCAGTTCTTC. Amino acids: CAISGPGKEQFF.

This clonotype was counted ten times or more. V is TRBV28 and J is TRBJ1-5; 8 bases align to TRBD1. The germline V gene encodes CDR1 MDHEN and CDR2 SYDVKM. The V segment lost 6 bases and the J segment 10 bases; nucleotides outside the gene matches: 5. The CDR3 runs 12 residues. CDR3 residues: CASSVPGGPQHF. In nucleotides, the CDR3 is TGTGCCAGCAGCGTTCCAGGGGGCCCCCAGCATTTT.

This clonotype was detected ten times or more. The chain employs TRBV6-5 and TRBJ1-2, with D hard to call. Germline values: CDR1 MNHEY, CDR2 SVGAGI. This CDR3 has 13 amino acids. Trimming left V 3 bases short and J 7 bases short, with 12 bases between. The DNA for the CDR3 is TGTGCCAGCAGTTATGGGTCACATACTGGCTACACCTTC. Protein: CASSYGSHTGYTF.

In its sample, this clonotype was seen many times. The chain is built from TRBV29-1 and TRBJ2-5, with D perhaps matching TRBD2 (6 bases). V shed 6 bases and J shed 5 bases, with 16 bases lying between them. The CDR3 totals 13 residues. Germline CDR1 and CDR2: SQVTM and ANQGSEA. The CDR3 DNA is TGCAGCGTGGGAGGTACTAGGTTGGAGACCCAGTACTTC. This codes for CSVGGTRLETQYF.

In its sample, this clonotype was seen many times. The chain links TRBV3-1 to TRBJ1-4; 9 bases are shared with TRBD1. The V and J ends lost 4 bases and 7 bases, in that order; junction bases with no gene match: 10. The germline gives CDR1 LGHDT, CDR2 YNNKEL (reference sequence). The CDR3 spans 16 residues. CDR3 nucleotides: TGTGCCAGCAGCCTCCGGGACAGGGTATTTGGTGAAAAACTGTTTTTT. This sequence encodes CASSLRDRVFGEKLFF.

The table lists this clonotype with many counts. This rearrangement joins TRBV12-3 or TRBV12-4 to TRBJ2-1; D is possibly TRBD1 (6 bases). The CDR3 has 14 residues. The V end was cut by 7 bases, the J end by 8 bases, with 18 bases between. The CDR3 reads CASNFGLGAYEQFF. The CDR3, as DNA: TGTGCCAGCAACTTCGGATTGGGGGCCTATGAGCAGTTCTTC.

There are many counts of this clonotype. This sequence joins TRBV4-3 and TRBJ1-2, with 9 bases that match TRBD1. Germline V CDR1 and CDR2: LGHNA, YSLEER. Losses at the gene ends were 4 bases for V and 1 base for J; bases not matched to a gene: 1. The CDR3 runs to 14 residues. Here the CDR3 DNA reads TGCGCCAGCAGCCGGGGACAGGGTAACTATGGCTACACCTTC. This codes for CASSRGQGNYGYTF.

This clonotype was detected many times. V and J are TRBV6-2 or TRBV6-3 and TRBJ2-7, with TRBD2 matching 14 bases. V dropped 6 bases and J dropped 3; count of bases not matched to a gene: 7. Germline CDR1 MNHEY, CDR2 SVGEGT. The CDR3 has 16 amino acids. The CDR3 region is CASSRAGTSGSYEQYF. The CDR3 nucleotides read TGTGCCAGCAGCCGGGCCGGGACTAGCGGGAGCTACGAGCAGTACTTC.